This T cell receptor beta chain derives from a study of control samples from healthy donors and cancer patients (dated by TCRdb to the early 2020s). Measured from the cysteine to the phenylalanine, the CDR3 is 13 residues long. Only the CDR3 DNA is retained, 39 bases long and in frame from the first base. The junction carries 12 bases between V and J, which are trimmed by 6 bases and 6 bases respectively. On this clone itself: Its target antigen remains unknown. No base qualities exist here, and no much larger clone lies one base off it.

Receptors were amplified or captured by the immunoSEQ multiplex PCR assay. Entries here come from immuneACCESS through TCRdb and include only in-frame sequences with V and J called. Some clones fail to appear in such tables; in the studies checked, an unresolved V gene covers under half of the shortfall, and the cause of the remainder is unknown. The sample records under 200,000 clones, around 92% of which are singletons. The biggest ten clones account for roughly 1.6% of the sample. This receptor chain uses TRBV12-3 or TRBV12-4 and TRBJ1-5; perhaps TRBD1 is the D gene, with 6 bases matching. The sequenced sample consisted of blood. This TCR was sampled from a woman under 40 in good health. CDR3 region: CASSPGTFQPQHF. Here is the DNA: TGTGCCAGCAGCCCCGGGACATTTCAGCCCCAGCATTTT.